The rows below give T cell receptor beta chains drawn from one sample of a study of siplizumab effects on memory and regulatory T cells. Here immunoSEQ multiplex PCR was the method, and the copy in TCRdb shows in-frame clones only, minus some. Altogether more than 95,000 clones are present, about 94% being singletons, with the ten largest covering roughly 1.5%. The sample comprised non-Treg CD4+ T cells sorted from blood. The receptors come from a human donor in good health. Each CDR3 is given with its conserved first and last residue. The D gene is left open where the match is weak. Clone size is not always given. Where it is, it says once, few, many or a class for expanded clones.

J gene | D gene | clone size | V gene | CDR3 protein | CDR3 DNA
TRBJ2-2 | - | - | TRBV6-5 | CASSYSPQYTGELFF | TGTGCCAGCAGTTACTCCCCGCAGTACACCGGGGAGCTGTTTTTT
TRBJ1-1 | - | - | TRBV6-5 | CASSYSSQGMNTEAFF | TGTGCCAGCAGTTACTCGAGCCAGGGCATGAACACTGAAGCTTTCTTT
TRBJ2-3 | - | - | TRBV7-8 | CASSLVAGRAYGGDTQYF | TGTGCCAGCAGCTTAGTTGCCGGGCGCGCCTACGGAGGTGATACGCAGTATTTT
TRBJ2-1 | TRBD1 | - | TRBV18 | CASSPRGRGYNEQFF | TGTGCCAGCTCACCCAGGGGGCGCGGGTACAATGAGCAGTTCTTC
TRBJ1-2 | - | - | TRBV7-2 | CASSPTTNYGYTF | TGTGCCAGCAGCCCGACGACAAACTATGGCTACACCTTC
TRBJ2-5 | - | - | TRBV5-6 | CASSLDGGRGEETQYF | TGTGCCAGCAGCTTGGATGGCGGCAGGGGCGAAGAGACCCAGTACTTC
TRBJ2-6 | - | - | TRBV29-1 | CSTRSSGANVLTF | TGCAGCACAAGGAGCTCTGGGGCCAACGTCCTGACTTTC
TRBJ1-4 | - | - | TRBV7-8 | CASSLRGALNEKLFF | TGTGCCAGCAGCTTAAGGGGGGCCCTTAATGAAAAACTGTTTTTT
TRBJ2-7 | TRBD1 | - | TRBV5-1 | CASSRGQTSGQYF | TGCGCCAGCAGCCGGGGACAGACCTCGGGGCAGTACTTC
TRBJ2-7 | - | - | TRBV29-1 | CSVGGLPTDEQYF | TGCAGCGTTGGAGGCCTGCCTACGGACGAGCAGTACTTC
TRBJ1-2 | - | once | TRBV28 | CASNPRGLQNYGYTF | TGTGCCAGCAATCCCAGGGGCCTACAAAACTATGGCTACACCTTC
TRBJ1-1 | - | - | TRBV7-2 | CASSSARPGAIRDTEAFF | TGTGCCAGCAGCTCCGCCCGACCTGGGGCTATTAGGGACACTGAAGCTTTCTTT
TRBJ1-5 | - | - | TRBV7-8 | CASSLAGGRNQPQHF | TGTGCCAGCAGCTTAGCCGGGGGTCGCAATCAGCCCCAGCATTTT
TRBJ2-2 | - | - | TRBV6-5 | CASRKRGRNTGELFF | TGTGCCAGCAGGAAAAGGGGGAGGAACACCGGGGAGCTGTTTTTT
TRBJ1-4 | TRBD1 | - | TRBV11-3 | CASSPGQGRDGKLFF | TGTGCCAGCAGTCCAGGACAGGGGAGAGATGGAAAACTGTTTTTT
TRBJ2-1 | - | once | TRBV21-1 | CASSKGSTVLNEQFF | TGTGCCAGCAGCAAAGGGAGCACCGTCCTTAATGAGCAGTTCTTC
TRBJ1-5 | - | - | TRBV4-1 | CASSQDRFQPQHF | TGCGCCAGCAGCCAAGATAGGTTTCAGCCCCAGCATTTT
TRBJ1-1 | TRBD1 | - | TRBV6-1 | CASSVGRGRTNTEAFF | TGTGCCAGCAGTGTGGGCAGGGGGCGGACGAACACTGAAGCTTTCTTT
TRBJ1-5 | - | - | TRBV18 | CASSPPNRGNQPQHF | TGTGCCAGCTCACCACCCAATAGGGGTAATCAGCCCCAGCATTTT
TRBJ2-7 | - | - | TRBV5-1 | CASSVWIIGYEQYF | TGCGCCAGCAGTGTCTGGATCATCGGCTACGAGCAGTACTTC
TRBJ1-1 | - | - | TRBV5-1 | CASSLEVGLNTEAFF | TGCGCCAGCAGCTTGGAAGTCGGACTGAACACTGAAGCTTTCTTT
TRBJ2-7 | - | - | TRBV5-6 | CASSLMEMLTYEQYF | TGTGCCAGCAGCCTTATGGAGATGTTGACCTACGAGCAGTACTTC
TRBJ2-3 | - | - | TRBV16 | CASSPTGVRDTQYF | TGTGCCAGCAGTCCAACGGGAGTTAGAGATACGCAGTATTTT
TRBJ2-3 | TRBD1 | - | TRBV29-1 | CSVEGWTGSTDTQYF | TGCAGCGTGGAGGGCTGGACAGGGTCCACAGATACGCAGTATTTT
TRBJ1-2 | - | - | TRBV20-1 | CSARTGGYTF | TGCAGTGCAAGGACGGGTGGCTACACCTTC
TRBJ1-3 | - | - | TRBV7-2 | CASSPATGTGNTIYF | TGTGCCAGCAGCCCTGCTACCGGGACCGGAAACACCATATATTTT
TRBJ1-3 | - | once | TRBV6-5 | CASSYSRVVGNTIYF | TGTGCCAGCAGTTACTCACGGGTTGTCGGAAACACCATATATTTT
TRBJ1-1 | - | - | TRBV18 | CASSPQPGLLSGTEAFF | TGTGCCAGCTCACCCCAGCCCGGGCTTTTATCGGGTACTGAAGCTTTCTTT
TRBJ2-4 | TRBD1 | - | TRBV5-4 | CASSSGQGSVTQYF | TGTGCCAGCAGCTCCGGACAGGGCTCTGTGACTCAGTACTTC
TRBJ1-1 | - | - | TRBV5-1 | CASSLITGRAEAFF | TGCGCCAGCAGCCTAATAACAGGACGAGCTGAAGCTTTCTTT
TRBJ2-7 | TRBD2 | - | TRBV10-1 | CASRLADGYEQYF | TGCGCCAGCAGACTAGCGGACGGCTACGAGCAGTACTTC
TRBJ1-1 | - | - | TRBV5-1 | CASSWRGVVMDTEAFF | TGCGCCAGCAGCTGGCGGGGGGTGGTAATGGACACTGAAGCTTTCTTT
TRBJ2-2 | - | - | TRBV19 | CASSGRETGELFF | TGTGCCAGTAGTGGGCGCGAAACCGGGGAGCTGTTTTTT
TRBJ2-2 | TRBD2 | - | TRBV10-3 | CAISTAGADTGELFF | TGTGCCATCAGCACAGCGGGAGCAGACACCGGGGAGCTGTTTTTT
TRBJ2-1 | TRBD2 | once | TRBV9 | CASSPQAGGYNEQFF | TGTGCCAGCAGCCCTCAAGCGGGGGGTTACAATGAGCAGTTCTTC
TRBJ2-2 | TRBD2 | - | TRBV5-1 | CASSLAASGIRSGELFF | TGCGCCAGCAGCTTGGCCGCTAGCGGGATTCGCTCCGGGGAGCTGTTTTTT
TRBJ2-5 | - | once | TRBV12-5 | CASGSPFSLETQYF | TGTGCTAGTGGGTCCCCTTTCTCCTTAGAGACCCAGTACTTC
TRBJ2-7 | - | - | TRBV5-6 | CASSRGYPYEQYF | TGTGCCAGCAGCCGCGGGTATCCCTACGAGCAGTACTTC
TRBJ2-5 | - | - | TRBV5-1 | CASSLESETQYF | TGCGCCAGCAGCTTGGAATCCGAGACCCAGTACTTC
TRBJ1-1 | - | - | TRBV5-1 | CASSDLKTEGKAFF | TGCGCCAGCAGCGACCTCAAGACAGAGGGAAAAGCTTTCTTT
TRBJ1-1 | - | - | TRBV6-1 | CASTQGWTEAFF | TGTGCCAGCACCCAGGGGTGGACTGAAGCTTTCTTT